These T cell receptor beta chains were read from a single sample in a study of response to subunit inactivated influenza vaccine. One entry per CDR3 protein results from TCRdb running MiXCR on the RT-PCR reads. The table shows 500,000 or so distinct CDR3 sequences, with 16% occurring only once. The starting material was CD4+ T cells sorted from PBMCs, obtained less than 30 months after vaccination. These receptors all come from a man in his fifties or sixties who received an inactivated influenza vaccine. Both conserved end residues are part of each CDR3. D genes are given only for firm matches. Some rows mark clone size as missing; the rest say once, few, many or name a class of expanded clone.

TRBJ2-1	TRBD2	TRBV20-1	NA	CSARIGTSGNEQFF	TGCAGTGCTAGAATAGGGACTAGCGGGAATGAGCAGTTCTTC
TRBJ2-7	TRBD2	TRBV20-1	NA	CSVAPLSGAYEQYF	TGCAGTGTTGCCCCCCTAAGCGGGGCCTACGAGCAGTACTTC
TRBJ1-4	NA	TRBV12-3/TRBV12-4	NA	CASRLARAGDEKLFF	TGTGCCAGCAGACTCGCGAGGGCCGGAGACGAAAAACTGTTTTTT
TRBJ1-2	TRBD1	TRBV5-1	few	CASSWDRATNYGYTF	TGCGCCAGCAGCTGGGACAGGGCGACTAACTATGGCTACACCTTC
TRBJ1-1	NA	TRBV20-1	NA	CSASRTYTEAFF	TGCAGTGCTAGCCGGACCTACACTGAAGCTTTCTTT
TRBJ1-2	NA	TRBV4-1	many	CASSQPTRGGGYTF	TGCGCCAGCAGCCAACCGACCAGGGGCGGTGGCTACACCTTC
TRBJ2-5	TRBD2	TRBV7-2	NA	CASSFASGGPETQYF	TGTGCCAGCAGCTTCGCTAGCGGGGGACCAGAGACCCAGTACTTC
TRBJ2-4	NA	TRBV7-9	NA	CASSLEKDTLGKNIQYF	TGTGCCAGCAGCTTAGAGAAGGATACCTTAGGCAAAAACATTCAGTACTTC
TRBJ2-5	TRBD2	TRBV29-1	NA	CSVASGGETQYF	TGCAGCGTCGCTAGCGGGGGGGAGACCCAGTACTTC
TRBJ2-1	NA	TRBV10-3	few	CAIRTGGLAADEQFF	TGTGCCATCAGGACAGGGGGACTAGCAGCGGATGAGCAGTTCTTC
TRBJ2-3	TRBD2	TRBV12-3/TRBV12-4	many	CASRTSGSGDTQYF	TGTGCCAGCAGGACTAGCGGGAGTGGGGATACGCAGTATTTT
TRBJ2-2	TRBD2	TRBV20-1	few	CSARDLLAGQAGELFF	TGCAGTGCTAGAGATCTGCTAGCGGGACAAGCCGGGGAGCTGTTTTTT
TRBJ1-4	NA	TRBV30	NA	CAWSPWDRTKQGEKLFF	TGTGCCTGGAGCCCCTGGGATAGAACAAAACAAGGTGAAAAACTGTTTTTT
TRBJ2-7	NA	TRBV20-1	NA	CSAGGGGARFEQYF	TGCAGCGCCGGTGGTGGTGGGGCTCGGTTCGAGCAGTACTTC
TRBJ1-6	NA	TRBV6-2/TRBV6-3	once	CASSSGAPLALHF	TGTGCCAGCAGCTCCGGGGCCCCTCTGGCCCTCCACTTT
TRBJ2-3	TRBD2	TRBV4-2	NA	CASSSPTSLHVDTQYF	TGTGCCAGCAGCTCCCCGACTAGCCTTCACGTAGATACGCAGTATTTT
TRBJ2-5	NA	TRBV6-2/TRBV6-3	few	CASSSYHYQETQYF	TGTGCCAGCAGTTCCTACCATTACCAAGAGACCCAGTACTTC
TRBJ2-5	NA	TRBV24-1	NA	CATSDLRQGGKETQYF	TGTGCCACCAGTGATTTACGGCAGGGGGGCAAAGAGACCCAGTACTTC
TRBJ2-2	TRBD2	TRBV9	NA	CASSVGAGGPGTGELFF	TGTGCCAGCAGCGTAGGAGCGGGAGGGCCGGGCACCGGGGAGCTGTTTTTT
TRBJ2-5	NA	TRBV5-4	NA	CASSQPGLRQETQYF	TGTGCCAGCAGCCAACCGGGACTCAGGCAAGAGACCCAGTACTTC
TRBJ2-7	NA	TRBV7-8	few	CASSLLAANTYEQYF	TGTGCCAGCAGCTTGTTGGCCGCCAATACCTACGAGCAGTACTTC
TRBJ2-2	NA	TRBV30	NA	CAWIHKNTGELFF	TGTGCCTGGATTCATAAGAACACCGGGGAGCTGTTTTTT
TRBJ1-1	TRBD1	TRBV29-1	NA	CSVKQGGTEAFF	TGCAGCGTGAAACAGGGGGGCACTGAAGCTTTCTTT
TRBJ2-7	NA	TRBV2	NA	CASSGTRSAYEQYF	TGTGCCAGCAGTGGGACAAGGTCGGCCTACGAGCAGTACTTC
TRBJ2-2	TRBD2	TRBV10-3	few	CAISGMAGVNTGELFF	TGTGCCATCAGTGGAATGGCGGGGGTAAACACCGGGGAGCTGTTTTTT
TRBJ2-7	TRBD1	TRBV12-3/TRBV12-4	NA	CASSTGQGGEQYF	TGTGCCAGCAGTACGGGACAGGGGGGCGAGCAGTACTTC
TRBJ1-5	NA	TRBV28	NA	CASREQYSNQPQHF	TGTGCCAGCAGGGAACAGTATAGCAATCAGCCCCAGCATTTT
TRBJ1-2	NA	TRBV10-3	few	CAIWEEGEGYTF	TGTGCCATCTGGGAGGAAGGGGAGGGCTACACCTTC
TRBJ2-7	TRBD1	TRBV6-5	NA	CASSYSMYDRGTYKQYF	TGTGCCAGCAGTTACTCGATGTACGACAGGGGCACCTACAAGCAGTACTTC
TRBJ1-6	NA	TRBV14	NA	CASSQEVFNSPLHF	TGTGCCAGCAGCCAAGAAGTGTTTAATTCACCCCTCCACTTT
TRBJ2-3	NA	TRBV10-2	few	CASRGADPTDTQYF	TGCGCCAGCAGGGGTGCGGATCCCACAGATACGCAGTATTTT
TRBJ2-3	NA	TRBV10-3	many	CAISEDGFTDTQYF	TGTGCCATCAGTGAGGACGGCTTCACAGATACGCAGTATTTT
TRBJ2-1	NA	TRBV5-5	few	CASTTIFSYNEQFF	TGTGCCAGCACCACTATCTTTAGCTACAATGAGCAGTTCTTC
TRBJ2-1	NA	TRBV7-2	few	CASRRAGNEQFF	TGTGCCAGCCGTAGAGCTGGGAATGAGCAGTTCTTC
TRBJ1-2	NA	TRBV9	few	CASSVAPSHRANYGYTF	TGTGCCAGCAGCGTAGCTCCGTCTCACAGGGCCAACTATGGCTACACCTTC
TRBJ1-1	TRBD1	TRBV12-3/TRBV12-4	many	CASTLSTGGTEAFF	TGTGCCAGCACTCTATCGACAGGGGGCACTGAAGCTTTCTTT
TRBJ2-6	NA	TRBV5-8	few	CASSLRRGGGANVLTF	TGTGCCAGCAGCTTGCGCCGAGGAGGTGGGGCCAACGTCCTGACTTTC
TRBJ2-1	TRBD2	TRBV29-1	NA	CSVVGGLAGARLNEQFF	TGCAGCGTTGTGGGGGGACTAGCGGGAGCACGGCTCAATGAGCAGTTCTTC
TRBJ2-2	NA	TRBV5-1	many	CASRFGTGPGELFF	TGCGCCAGCAGATTCGGTACAGGGCCCGGGGAGCTGTTTTTT
TRBJ1-1	NA	TRBV7-2	NA	CASYPRGVSTEAFF	TGTGCCAGCTATCCCCGAGGGGTGAGCACTGAAGCTTTCTTT
TRBJ2-5	NA	TRBV2	few	CASRRESQETQYF	TGTGCCAGCAGGCGAGAGTCCCAAGAGACCCAGTACTTC
TRBJ2-7	TRBD2	TRBV29-1	once	CSVAAGGYEQYF	TGCAGCGTTGCAGCGGGAGGCTACGAGCAGTACTTC
TRBJ2-5	TRBD2	TRBV10-3	NA	CAISDGGSGETQYF	TGTGCCATCAGTGACGGGGGGTCGGGGGAGACCCAGTACTTC
TRBJ1-1	TRBD1	TRBV4-1	NA	CASSQVNRGGGEAFF	TGCGCCAGCAGCCAGGTAAACAGGGGCGGAGGTGAAGCTTTCTTT
TRBJ2-3	NA	TRBV7-6	few	CASSFRGAPDTQYF	TGTGCCAGCAGCTTTCGAGGGGCCCCAGATACGCAGTATTTT
TRBJ2-2	NA	TRBV6-1	NA	CASSVTGQGRAGELFF	TGTGCCAGCAGTGTAACAGGGCAGGGGAGGGCCGGGGAGCTGTTTTTT
TRBJ2-1	NA	TRBV4-2	NA	CASSQERTYNEQFF	TGTGCCAGCAGCCAAGAGCGAACATACAATGAGCAGTTCTTC
TRBJ2-2	TRBD1	TRBV7-6	few	CASTPTGQTNTGELFF	TGTGCCAGCACGCCGACGGGACAGACGAACACCGGGGAGCTGTTTTTT
TRBJ2-3	NA	TRBV30	few	CAWSPSTNTDTQYF	TGTGCCTGGAGTCCCAGCACAAACACAGATACGCAGTATTTT
TRBJ2-7	NA	TRBV20-1	few	CSARGTVPYEQYF	TGCAGTGCTAGAGGGACGGTTCCCTACGAGCAGTACTTC
TRBJ1-1	NA	TRBV3-1	many	CASSQTLHNTEAFF	TGTGCCAGCAGCCAAACCCTGCACAACACTGAAGCTTTCTTT
TRBJ1-2	NA	TRBV2	NA	CASSVAPTRGYTF	TGTGCCAGCAGTGTTGCTCCTACTCGGGGCTACACCTTC
TRBJ2-1	NA	TRBV6-9	few	CASRDGCNEQFF	TGTGCCAGCAGAGACGGTTGCAATGAGCAGTTCTTC
TRBJ2-3	NA	TRBV20-1	few	CSATRTHRDTQYF	TGCAGTGCTACTAGGACTCATCGGGATACGCAGTATTTT
TRBJ1-1	NA	TRBV4-2	few	CASSQDPSTEAFF	TGTGCCAGCAGCCAAGATCCCTCCACTGAAGCTTTCTTT
TRBJ2-3	TRBD1	TRBV7-2	many	CASSLGTGLTDTQYF	TGTGCCAGCAGCCTCGGGACAGGGCTTACAGATACGCAGTATTTT
TRBJ2-7	NA	TRBV20-1	NA	CSARDPWGLVREQYF	TGCAGTGCTAGAGATCCTTGGGGACTCGTCCGCGAGCAGTACTTC